The T cell receptor (beta chain) under discussion was sequenced for a study of T cell responses to AZD1222 COVID-19 vaccine. Overall study results and limits: Baseline testing showed seropositivity in only six AZD1222 recipients. Females made up more of the donors, who were largely white British, and clonal diversity may have come out too low. Spike as a whole was targeted by vaccine-associated CD4 TCRs, dominant at 160-218 and 743-854.

TCRdb's copy holds only in-frame clones and misses some; the assay was immunoSEQ multiplex PCR. This table has about 69,000 clones, less than 90% appearing once. Germline values: CDR1 SGHRS, CDR2 YFSETQ. Trimming shortened V by 0 bases and J by 8 bases, and 11 bases separated the two germline ends. CDR3 size: 13 residues. This clone came up once. Its antigen is not known. Sample: peripheral blood, taken 28 days after the second AZD1222 dose. The rearrangement joins TRBV5-1 to TRBJ1-2; TRBD1 is a possible D gene (5 bases). The sequence came from an adult who received the AZD1222 COVID-19 vaccine. CDR3 amino acids: CASSLEPGLGYTF. The CDR3 DNA follows: TGCGCCAGCAGCTTGGAGCCGGGGCTCGGCTACACCTTC.